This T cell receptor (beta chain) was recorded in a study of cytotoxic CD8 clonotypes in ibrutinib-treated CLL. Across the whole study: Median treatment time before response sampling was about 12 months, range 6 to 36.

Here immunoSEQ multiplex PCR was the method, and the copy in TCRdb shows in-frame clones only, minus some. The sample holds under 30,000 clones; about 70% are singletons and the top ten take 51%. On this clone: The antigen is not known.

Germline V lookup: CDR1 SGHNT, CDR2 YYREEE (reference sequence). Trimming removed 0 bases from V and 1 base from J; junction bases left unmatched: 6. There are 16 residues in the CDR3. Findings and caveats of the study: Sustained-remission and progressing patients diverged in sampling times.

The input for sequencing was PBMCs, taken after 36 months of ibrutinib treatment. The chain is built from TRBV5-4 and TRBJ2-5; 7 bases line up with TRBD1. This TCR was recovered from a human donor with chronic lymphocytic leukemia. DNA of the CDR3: TGTGCCAGCAGCTTGGGGGACAGAGGGGGCCAAGAGACCCAGTACTTC. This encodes CASSLGDRGGQETQYF.